The rows below give T cell receptor beta chains drawn from one sample of a study of Tregs in tolerant kidney transplant recipients. Measured with immunoSEQ multiplex PCR; TCRdb has only the in-frame clones, and not every one. The sample carries approximately 66,000 clones, 70% to 90% recorded once. Source: Tregs from blood, taken before the transplant. These receptors were obtained from a human donor who received a combined kidney and bone marrow transplant. CDR3s leave out the opening cysteine and the closing phenylalanine or tryptophan. Each record gives: J gene, V gene, CDR3 protein.

j_call: TRBJ1-2; v_call: TRBV6-1; cdr3_aa: ASSDDSGVGGYT
j_call: TRBJ2-7; v_call: TRBV4-3; cdr3_aa: ASSRPGLAGVRYEQY
j_call: -; v_call: TRBV15; cdr3_aa: ATSRDPSGSRSYEQY
j_call: TRBJ2-7; v_call: TRBV7-6; cdr3_aa: ASSLGGAQVRAYEQY
j_call: TRBJ2-5; v_call: TRBV9; cdr3_aa: ASSIPNPGQGPGLGWGETQY
j_call: TRBJ2-1; v_call: TRBV28; cdr3_aa: ASSLGYNEQF
j_call: TRBJ2-7; v_call: TRBV29-1; cdr3_aa: SVGGESSYEQY
j_call: TRBJ2-3; v_call: TRBV5-1; cdr3_aa: ASSLGTSGTTDTQY
j_call: TRBJ2-3; v_call: TRBV10-3; cdr3_aa: AISDGGPRTDTQY
j_call: TRBJ2-4; v_call: TRBV27; cdr3_aa: ASSSGQGLAKNIQY
j_call: TRBJ2-4; v_call: TRBV18; cdr3_aa: ASSPGTGIVNIQY
j_call: TRBJ2-5; v_call: TRBV5-6; cdr3_aa: ASSSLYRDETQY
j_call: TRBJ1-1; v_call: TRBV19; cdr3_aa: ASSIKVNTEAF
j_call: TRBJ1-2; v_call: TRBV6-1; cdr3_aa: ASSEGQAQGYT
j_call: TRBJ2-1; v_call: TRBV7-6; cdr3_aa: ASSLRTSGNSYNEQF
j_call: -; v_call: TRBV7-7; cdr3_aa: ASSLGGNYEQY